These 32 T cell receptor beta chains came from one sample sequenced in a study of blood T cell repertoires in COVID-19. Some clones are missing from TCRdb's copy, which holds only in-frame ones; the method was immunoSEQ multiplex PCR. The sample yields approximately 190,000 clones, 70% to 90% seen once. The sequencing sample was made of peripheral blood. These receptors were taken from a woman aged 70-85 years with active or convalescent COVID-19.

This clone came up a few times. The chain uses TRBV29-1 and TRBJ2-1; perhaps TRBD2 as D (7 bases). This CDR3 is 15 amino acids long. V was cut by 3 bases and J by 9 bases, with 21 bases left in between. From germline, CDR1 is SQVTM and CDR2 ANQGSEA. CDR3 nucleotide sequence: TGCAGCGTTGATAAGGGGGAGGGGAGCTACGGTGAGCAGTTCTTC. This sequence encodes CSVDKGEGSYGEQFF.

This chain connects TRBV19 to TRBJ1-2; the match to TRBD1 covers 9 bases. The CDR3 sequence is 15 residues long. Germline CDR1 and CDR2: LNHDA and SQIVND (reference sequence). V gave up 5 bases and J gave up 9 bases; unmatched junction bases: 13. CDR3 loop: CASSDPGTGLKSYTF. The CDR3 nucleotides are TGTGCCAGTAGTGACCCGGGGACAGGGCTAAAGAGCTACACCTTC.

This clone appeared once. The genes are TRBV29-1 and TRBJ2-1, with 8 bases matching TRBD2. V shed 3 bases, J shed 3 bases, and the junction held 1 base outside the gene matches. The germline gives CDR1 SQVTM, CDR2 ANQGSEA. The CDR3 is 13 amino acids. This CDR3 is CSVDSGSYNEQFF. DNA of the CDR3: TGCAGCGTTGACAGCGGGAGCTACAATGAGCAGTTCTTC.

The chain links TRBV10-3 to TRBJ2-1, with a weak D call TRBD2 (5 bases). Per the germline V gene, CDR1 is ENHRY and CDR2 is SYGVKD. There are 15 residues in the CDR3. V was shortened by 2 bases and J by 5 bases, with 13 bases between the two germline ends. Written as DNA, the CDR3 is TGTGCCATCAGTGAGAGGCAGCGGCTGGACAATGAGCAGTTCTTC. Translating gives CAISERQRLDNEQFF.

The chain employs TRBV7-9 and TRBJ2-2, with D unresolved. CDR1 and CDR2 from the germline V gene are SEHNR and FQNEAQ (reference sequence). The CDR3 is 15 amino acids. Between the trimmed V and J ends, which lost 2 bases and 0 bases, there was a span of 7 bases. CDR3 residues: CASSLTGTNTGELFF. In DNA form, the CDR3 reads TGTGCCAGCAGCTTAACTGGTACGAACACCGGGGAGCTGTTTTTT.

The rearrangement joins TRBV9 to TRBJ1-3, with 9 bases aligning to TRBD1. The CDR3 runs to 16 residues. The germline V gene encodes CDR1 SGDLS and CDR2 YYNGEE. With V trimmed by 3 bases and J by 1 base, 5 bases remained unmatched. CDR3 sequence: CASSARDRVSGNTIYF. Here the CDR3 DNA reads TGTGCCAGCAGCGCTCGGGACAGGGTTTCTGGAAACACCATATATTTT. Full variable domain (outside the CDR3, taken from reference TRBV9 and TRBJ1-3): DSGVTQTPKHLITATGQRVTLRCSPRSGDLSVYWYQQSLDQGLQFLIQYYNGEERAKGNILERFSAQQFPDLHSELNLSSLELGDSALYFCASSARDRVSGNTIYFGEGSWLTVV.

The gene calls are TRBV3-1 (or the pseudogene TRBV3-2) and TRBJ1-6; TRBD1 matches 7 bases. Trimming cost V 4 bases and J 1 base; bases outside gene matches: 7. The CDR3 contains 17 residues. The germline V gene has CDR1 LGHDT and CDR2 YNNKEL (reference sequence). CDR3 residues: CASSRNTGASYNSPLHF. The CDR3 nucleotides are TGTGCCAGCAGCCGGAACACAGGGGCTTCCTATAATTCACCCCTCCACTTT.

The V and J genes are TRBV2 and TRBJ2-3; a possible D gene is TRBD2 (6 bases). This CDR3 has 13 residues. V was pared by 7 bases and J by 4 bases, with 12 bases between. The V gene's germline CDR1 is SNHLY and CDR2 FYNNEI. CDR3 bases: TGTGCCAGCATTCGAGGAGGGGCAGATACGCAGTATTTT. This encodes CASIRGGADTQYF.

V usage is TRBV2 and J usage is TRBJ1-2; the match to TRBD1 covers 11 bases. Germline V lookup: CDR1 SNHLY, CDR2 FYNNEI. The CDR3 consists of 17 residues. J gave up 1 base and V 2 bases, and 6 bases lay outside the gene matches. CDR3 sequence (DNA): TGTGCCAGCAGTGAATGGGGACAGGGGGGTGGTAACTATGGCTACACCTTC. It translates to CASSEWGQGGGNYGYTF. Full variable domain (outside the CDR3, taken from reference TRBV2 and TRBJ1-2): EPEVTQTPSHQVTQMGQEVILRCVPISNHLYFYWYRQILGQKVEFLVSFYNNEISEKSEIFDDQFSVERPDGSNFTLKIRSTKLEDSAMYFCASSEWGQGGGNYGYTFGSGTRLTVV.

The chain uses TRBV9 and TRBJ2-3; TRBD2 is a possible D gene (6 bases). CDR1 and CDR2 from the germline V gene are SGDLS and YYNGEE. There are 16 residues in the CDR3. Trimming shortened V by 0 bases and J by 1 base, and 12 bases separated the two germline ends. The CDR3 DNA reads as TGTGCCAGCAGCGTAGTTGTGGGAGGAGGCACAGATACGCAGTATTTT. Protein: CASSVVVGGGTDTQYF.

This clone has only a few counts. This chain joins TRBV6-4 and TRBJ1-6; D is perhaps TRBD1 (5 bases). The germline gives CDR1 MRHNA, CDR2 SNTAGT. V was pared by 8 bases and J by 0 bases, with 11 bases between. The CDR3 loop spans 15 amino acids. CDR3 loop: CASCTGRSYNSPLHF. CDR3 bases: TGTGCCAGCTGCACAGGCCGCTCCTATAATTCACCCCTCCACTTT.

This clone was found once. The V call is TRBV10-3, the J call TRBJ2-7; TRBD1 might be the D (5 bases). The V and J ends lost 3 bases and 7 bases respectively, with 16 bases between them. Germline CDR1 reads ENHRY; CDR2 reads SYGVKD. The CDR3 length is 14 residues. In DNA, the CDR3 is TGTGCCATCAGTGAACTCCAACAGGCCGGGGAGCAGTACTTC. This encodes CAISELQQAGEQYF.

This clone was counted between two and nine times. This rearrangement joins TRBV5-4 to TRBJ2-5; 13 bases agree with TRBD2. V trimming: 0 bases; J trimming: 2 bases; junction bases outside the gene matches: 4. The CDR3 runs to 17 residues. Germline V lookup: CDR1 SGHNT, CDR2 YYREEE (reference sequence). The CDR3 protein is CASSLGLLAGGQETQYF. DNA of the CDR3: TGTGCCAGCAGCTTGGGCTTACTAGCGGGAGGGCAAGAGACCCAGTACTTC.

This clone turned up a few times. The J gene is TRBJ1-5, the V gene TRBV28; D remains unclear. V gave up 3 bases and J gave up 4 bases, with 16 bases separating them. This CDR3 has 16 amino acids. The germline CDR1 and CDR2 sequences are MDHEN and SYDVKM. This CDR3 reads CASSFTGMGGNQPQHF. The DNA of the CDR3 is TGTGCCAGCAGTTTCACGGGAATGGGTGGGAATCAGCCCCAGCATTTT. The variable domain in full, with the rest retrieved from reference TRBV28 and TRBJ1-5, is DVKVTQSSRYLVKRTGEKVFLECVQDMDHENMFWYRQDPGLGLRLIYFSYDVKMKEKGDIPEGYSVSREKKERFSLILESASTNQTSMYLCASSFTGMGGNQPQHFGDGTRLSIL.

A remark on this clone: Relative to the germline gene, one junction end is altered; a read error may explain this. This chain uses TRBV28 with TRBJ1-1, with 7 positions matching TRBD1. The CDR3 spans 15 residues. In germline, CDR1 is MDHEN, CDR2 SYDVKM. The CDR3 sequence is CASSSQGSGNPEAFF. CDR3 DNA sequence: TGTGCCAGCAGTTCACAGGGGTCGGGGAACCCTGAAGCTTTCTTT.

The CDR3 sequence: CASSLAEARGNTIYF. The CDR3 region has the DNA TGTGCCAGCAGCTTGGCGGAGGCACGCGGAAACACCATATATTTT. The chain uses TRBV5-5 and TRBJ1-3; D gene unclear. CDR1 and CDR2 (germline): SGHKS, YYEKEE (reference sequence). This CDR3 comprises 15 residues. The V end was cut by 0 bases, the J end by 4 bases, with 11 bases between.

The chain couples TRBV5-6 to TRBJ1-2, with 9 bases that match TRBD1. Trimming cost V 4 bases and J 9 bases; bases outside gene matches: 7. This CDR3 region has 13 residues. Germline assignment: CDR1 SGHDT and CDR2 YYEEEE. This CDR3 is CASSRGTGTSYTF. CDR3 coding DNA: TGTGCCAGCAGCCGCGGGACAGGGACTAGCTACACCTTC.

The chain joins TRBV18 to TRBJ2-5; 7 bases are shared with TRBD1. CDR1 KGHSH and CDR2 LQKENI come from the germline V gene. The CDR3 has 13 residues. The J segment lost 9 bases and the V segment lost 2 bases, leaving 6 bases of the junction unmatched. The CDR3 region has the DNA TGTGCCAGCTCACCAGAGACTACAGGGGCCCAGTACTTC. This translates into CASSPETTGAQYF. Supplemented by reference TRBV18 and TRBJ2-5, the full variable domain reads NAGVMQNPRHLVRRRGQEARLRCSPMKGHSHVYWYRQLPEEGLKFMVYLQKENIIDESGMPKERFSAEFPKEGPSILRIQQVVRGDSAAYFCASSPETTGAQYFGPGTRLLVL.

J is TRBJ2-7 and V is TRBV5-4; the match to TRBD1 covers 9 bases. The CDR3 contains 14 residues. Per germline, CDR1 SGHNT and CDR2 YYREEE (reference sequence). V dropped 4 bases and J dropped 3; count of bases not matched to a gene: 5. The chain's CDR3 is CASSPGQGNYEQYF. The CDR3 DNA is TGTGCCAGCAGCCCTGGACAGGGGAACTACGAGCAGTACTTC.

This sequence joins TRBV6-5 and TRBJ1-6, with D unresolved. Trimming took 0 bases from V and 14 from J, leaving 20 bases between them. Germline assignment: CDR1 MNHEY and CDR2 SVGAGI. The CDR3 contains 16 residues. The CDR3 loop is CASSYSIFVGGRSLHF. The CDR3 bases are TGTGCCAGCAGTTACTCGATCTTTGTAGGAGGGAGATCCCTCCACTTT.

V gene TRBV28 combines with J gene TRBJ1-5, with D maybe TRBD1 (6 bases). The CDR3 loop spans 13 amino acids. Germline V gene lookup returns CDR1 MDHEN and CDR2 SYDVKM. Trimming shortened V by 6 bases and J by 4 bases, and 10 bases separated the two germline ends. The CDR3 coding sequence is TGTGCCAGCAGCGGACAGCCGAATCAGCCCCAGCATTTT. Amino acid sequence: CASSGQPNQPQHF.

Only one count was recorded for this clone. The chain is built from TRBV7-8 and TRBJ1-5, with D possibly being TRBD1 (5 bases). V gave up 0 bases and J gave up 4 bases, with 13 bases separating them. Germline values: CDR1 SGHVS, CDR2 FQNEAQ. The CDR3 is 16 residues long. CDR3 amino acids: CASSLAGGAQNQPQHF. The CDR3, as DNA: TGTGCCAGCAGCTTAGCAGGAGGGGCCCAAAATCAGCCCCAGCATTTT.

The rearrangement joins TRBV28 to TRBJ2-1; 12 nucleotides line up with TRBD1. Germline lookup yields CDR1 MDHEN and CDR2 SYDVKM. The CDR3 is 19 amino acids. V was pared by 3 bases and J by 0 bases, with 9 bases of the junction left unmatched. The chain's CDR3 is CASSFGTGGGWSSYNEQFF. The CDR3 nucleotides are TGTGCCAGCAGTTTTGGGACAGGGGGCGGTTGGAGCTCCTACAATGAGCAGTTCTTC.

The chain joins TRBV4-1 to TRBJ2-2; 8 bases are shared with TRBD2. The germline V gene encodes CDR1 MGHRA and CDR2 YSYEKL. The V gene end was trimmed by 0 bases and the J gene end by 5 bases; junction bases not matched to a gene: 11. The CDR3 has 18 amino acids. CDR3 DNA sequence: TGCGCCAGCAGCCAAGATCGGGGCGGGACTAGTCAGACCGGGGAGCTGTTTTTT. This gives the protein CASSQDRGGTSQTGELFF.

CDR3 coding DNA: TGTGCCAGCAGCCGCGACAGGGGCAGGGGTGAGCAGTACTTC. Residues: CASSRDRGRGEQYF. The chain recombines TRBV6-5 with TRBJ2-7; the match to TRBD1 covers 8 bases. V shed 6 bases and J 7 bases; nucleotides not matched to a gene: 11. From germline, CDR1 is MNHEY and CDR2 SVGAGI. The CDR3 is 14 residues long.

The rearrangement uses TRBV5-4 and TRBJ2-3, with TRBD1 matching 9 bases. Germline V gene sequence: CDR1 SGHNT, CDR2 YYREEE (reference sequence). The CDR3 runs 16 residues. With V trimmed by 5 bases and J by 0 bases, 7 bases remained unmatched. CDR3 DNA: TGTGCCAGCAGACCTTACAGGGGGCCGAGCACAGATACGCAGTATTTT. Protein: CASRPYRGPSTDTQYF.

The J gene is TRBJ1-2, the V gene TRBV6-1; D remains unclear. Germline V gene sequence: CDR1 MNHNS, CDR2 SASEGT. With 2 bases removed from V and 3 bases from J, the gap between germline ends came to 7 bases. The CDR3 sequence is 13 residues long. DNA of the CDR3: TGTGCCAGCAGTGAACCCCCGTACTATGGCTACACCTTC. Translated, it gives CASSEPPYYGYTF.

This chain links TRBV19 with TRBJ1-2; 8 bases align to TRBD1. Germline trimming cut 6 bases from V and 4 bases from J; bases unmatched to any gene: 7. The germline CDR1 and CDR2 sequences are LNHDA and SQIVND (reference sequence). This CDR3 has 14 residues. CDR3 protein: CASSLRGRGYGYTF. The CDR3 DNA is TGTGCCAGTAGCCTCAGGGGGCGCGGCTATGGCTACACCTTC.

The chain employs TRBV5-1 and TRBJ1-2; 9 bases align to TRBD1. This CDR3 is built from 14 residues. V lost 0 bases to trimming and J lost 7 bases; unmatched junction nucleotides: 4. The germline V gene encodes CDR1 SGHRS and CDR2 YFSETQ. CDR3 nucleotide sequence: TGCGCCAGCAGCTTGGGTGGGGACAGGGCTGGCTACACCTTC. Protein product: CASSLGGDRAGYTF.

The chain couples TRBV5-1 to TRBJ2-7; TRBD2 matches 7 bases. J gave up 0 bases and V 4 bases, and 4 bases lay outside the gene matches. Per germline, CDR1 SGHRS and CDR2 YFSETQ. This CDR3 region has 14 residues. Here the CDR3 DNA reads TGCGCCAGCAGCACCGGGGGGAGCTCCTACGAGCAGTACTTC. Translated, it gives CASSTGGSSYEQYF.

This chain uses TRBV5-1 with TRBJ2-7; 8 bases fit TRBD2. The trim removed 4 bases at V and 5 bases at J, leaving 14 bases unmatched. From germline, CDR1 is SGHRS and CDR2 YFSETQ. CDR3 length: 16 amino acids. DNA for the CDR3: TGCGCCAGCAGCGGAAGAAGCGGGAGAAGGTTCCACGAGCAGTACTTC. Translated: CASSGRSGRRFHEQYF.

This clone was counted between two and nine times. The CDR3 sequence: CASSDQFSGAAYF. CDR3 sequence (DNA): TGTGCCAGCAGTGACCAGTTTAGCGGGGCCGCCTACTTC. The rearrangement links TRBV6-1 to TRBJ2-7; the match to TRBD2 covers 8 bases. There are 13 residues in the CDR3. The germline V gene has CDR1 MNHNS and CDR2 SASEGT. J gave up 13 bases and V 3 bases, and 11 bases lay outside the gene matches.